The sequence of this TCR beta chain was determined in a study of graft-versus-host responses after intestinal transplantation. Study-level information: Grafts that recipients had were multivisceral, liver-intestinal, or isolated intestinal transplants. Whole-study findings and limits: Early post-transplant HvG declines were associated with peak circulating GvH clone levels. There were GvH clones found in recipient marrow, and some of them appeared first in ileum or blood.

A note on this clone: The antigen remains unidentified. At one end the junction does not follow the germline gene, possibly because of a read error. Other nucleotide sequences from this sample produce the same CDR3.

The V gene's germline CDR1 is MNHEY and CDR2 SVGAGI. This CDR3 is built from 14 residues. Graft material was processed, releasing intraepithelial and lamina propria lymphocytes. Libraries were prepared by immunoSEQ multiplex PCR; TCRdb keeps only in-frame clonotypes and omits some of them. The data show about 15,000 clones, almost 80% seen once. The chain joins TRBV6-5 to TRBJ2-7; D is possibly TRBD2 (7 bases). The receptor was derived from a human patient who received an intestinal transplant, so some T cells may come from the graft donor. Sequences were derived from ileum tissue, sampled approximately 450 days after intestinal transplant. The CDR3, as DNA: TGTGCCAGCACCCGAGGGGGGGGCTCCCACGAGCAGTACTTC. Its translation is CASTRGGGSHEQYF.